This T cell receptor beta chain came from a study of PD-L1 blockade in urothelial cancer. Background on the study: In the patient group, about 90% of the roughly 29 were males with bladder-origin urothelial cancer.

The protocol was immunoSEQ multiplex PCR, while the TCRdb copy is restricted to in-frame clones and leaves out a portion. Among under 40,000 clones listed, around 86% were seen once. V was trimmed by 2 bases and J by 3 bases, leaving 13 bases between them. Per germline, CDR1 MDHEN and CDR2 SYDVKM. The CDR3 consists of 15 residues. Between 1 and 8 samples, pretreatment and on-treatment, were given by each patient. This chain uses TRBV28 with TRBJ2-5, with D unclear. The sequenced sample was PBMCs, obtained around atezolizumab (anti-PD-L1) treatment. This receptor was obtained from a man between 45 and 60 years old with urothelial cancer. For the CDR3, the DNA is TGTGCCAGCAGTTTAGTCGGAGTAGACGAAGAGACCCAGTACTTC. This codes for CASSLVGVDEETQYF. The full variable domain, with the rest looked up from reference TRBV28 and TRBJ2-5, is DVKVTQSSRYLVKRTGEKVFLECVQDMDHENMFWYRQDPGLGLRLIYFSYDVKMKEKGDIPEGYSVSREKKERFSLILESASTNQTSMYLCASSLVGVDEETQYFGPGTRLLVL.